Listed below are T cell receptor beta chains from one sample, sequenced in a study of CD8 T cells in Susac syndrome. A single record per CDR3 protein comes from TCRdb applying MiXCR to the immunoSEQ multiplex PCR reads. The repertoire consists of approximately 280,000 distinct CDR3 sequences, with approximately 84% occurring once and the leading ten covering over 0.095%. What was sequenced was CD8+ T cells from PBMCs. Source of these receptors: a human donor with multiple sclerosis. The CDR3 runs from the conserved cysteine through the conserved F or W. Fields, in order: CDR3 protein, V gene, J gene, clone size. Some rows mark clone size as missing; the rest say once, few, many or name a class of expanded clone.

CDR3 protein: CASITRPGGSYNEQFF
V gene: TRBV23-1
J gene: TRBJ2-1
clone size: .

CDR3 protein: CASSQAEQGSYEQYF
V gene: TRBV4-1
J gene: TRBJ2-7
clone size: .

CDR3 protein: CATSDDRDTGELFF
V gene: TRBV24-1
J gene: TRBJ2-2
clone size: .

CDR3 protein: CASSVGREHYGYTF
V gene: TRBV9
J gene: TRBJ1-2
clone size: .

CDR3 protein: CASSIIGDTDTQYF
V gene: TRBV19
J gene: TRBJ2-3
clone size: .

CDR3 protein: CASSSRRGYNEQFF
V gene: TRBV7-6
J gene: TRBJ2-1
clone size: .

CDR3 protein: CATSRAGTPYDERFF
V gene: TRBV15
J gene: TRBJ2-1
clone size: .

CDR3 protein: CASSLLLAGLAKNIQYF
V gene: TRBV28
J gene: TRBJ2-4
clone size: .

CDR3 protein: CSARDISNEQFF
V gene: TRBV20-1
J gene: TRBJ2-1
clone size: .

CDR3 protein: CASSLTGQGGFYEQYF
V gene: TRBV14
J gene: TRBJ2-7
clone size: .

CDR3 protein: CASSRILSEYNEQFF
V gene: TRBV4-1
J gene: TRBJ2-1
clone size: .

CDR3 protein: CSVEDRKNTIYF
V gene: TRBV29-1
J gene: TRBJ1-3
clone size: .

CDR3 protein: CSARRPGQGDYGYTF
V gene: TRBV20-1
J gene: TRBJ1-2
clone size: .

CDR3 protein: CASSEQRAGRNTIYF
V gene: TRBV2
J gene: TRBJ1-3
clone size: .

CDR3 protein: CASSLGQGVSYEQYF
V gene: TRBV5-5
J gene: TRBJ2-7
clone size: .

CDR3 protein: CSAPNPGLAGDDEQFF
V gene: TRBV20-1
J gene: TRBJ2-1
clone size: .

CDR3 protein: CSARESGRAPHEQYF
V gene: TRBV20-1
J gene: TRBJ2-7
clone size: few

CDR3 protein: CASSVGAGQNTEAFF
V gene: TRBV9
J gene: TRBJ1-1
clone size: .

CDR3 protein: CASSSTLESGYTF
V gene: TRBV7-9
J gene: TRBJ1-2
clone size: .

CDR3 protein: CAWSRPPIALNYGYTF
V gene: TRBV30
J gene: TRBJ1-2
clone size: .

CDR3 protein: CASTEPGQPKNIQYF
V gene: TRBV28
J gene: TRBJ2-4
clone size: .

CDR3 protein: CSVEGLVSMGASYNEQFF
V gene: TRBV29-1
J gene: TRBJ2-1
clone size: few

CDR3 protein: CASSPNAEAFF
V gene: TRBV28
J gene: TRBJ1-1
clone size: .